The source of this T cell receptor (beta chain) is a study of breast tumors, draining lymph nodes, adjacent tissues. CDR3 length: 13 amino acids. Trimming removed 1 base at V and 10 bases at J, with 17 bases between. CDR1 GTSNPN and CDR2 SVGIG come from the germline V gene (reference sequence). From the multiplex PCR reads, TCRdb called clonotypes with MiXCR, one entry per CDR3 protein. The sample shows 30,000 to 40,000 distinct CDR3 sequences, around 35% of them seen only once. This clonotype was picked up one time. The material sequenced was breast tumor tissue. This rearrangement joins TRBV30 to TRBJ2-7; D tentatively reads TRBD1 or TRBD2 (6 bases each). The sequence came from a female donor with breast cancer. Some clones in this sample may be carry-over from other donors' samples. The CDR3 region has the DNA TGTGCCTGGAGTGGCGGGGCAGGGGAGGATCAGTACTTC. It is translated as CAWSGGAGEDQYF.